What follows are 2 T cell receptor beta chains derived from one specimen sequenced in a study of blood T cell repertoires in COVID-19. Measured with immunoSEQ multiplex PCR; TCRdb has only the in-frame clones, and not every one. The sample holds some 240,000 clones, more than 75% seen once. Material: PBMCs or T cells enriched from blood (not recorded which). Receptors originate from a woman aged 45-65 years who had been exposed to COVID-19.

The chain couples TRBV6-1 to TRBJ2-6; D is possibly TRBD2 (5 bases). V shed 0 bases and J shed 2 bases, with 11 bases lying between them. The CDR3 length is 17 residues. Germline-derived CDR1 and CDR2 are MNHNS and SASEGT. The CDR3 is CASSEASMGAGANVLTF. Written as DNA, the CDR3 is TGTGCCAGCAGTGAAGCGTCAATGGGAGCTGGGGCCAACGTCCTGACTTTC.

This chain connects TRBV6-5 to TRBJ1-2; D remains ambiguous. The CDR3 is 15 amino acids. CDR1 and CDR2 (germline): MNHEY, SVGAGI. Trimming removed 0 bases from V and 0 bases from J, with 8 bases in between. CDR3 nucleotide sequence: TGTGCCAGCAGTTACTCGTGGGGAGCTAACTATGGCTACACCTTC. Its protein product is CASSYSWGANYGYTF.